This TCR beta chain was identified during a study of CD8 T cells in ankylosing spondylitis. TCRdb ran MiXCR on the 5' RACE reads and lists one entry per CDR3 protein. Among roughly 86,000 distinct CDR3 sequences listed, 8.8% were seen once. This clonotype was observed a handful of times. Its matching antigen is unknown. Overall study findings and caveats: Ankylosing spondylitis blood seemed to carry a telltale TCR beta motif made of several highly homologous variants. Reportedly, matched ankylosing spondylitis synovial fluid was significantly enriched for disease-linked clones.

Germline V gives CDR1 MDHEN, CDR2 SYDVKM. The CDR3 is 16 residues long. J was trimmed by 3 bases and V by 6 bases; bases with no gene match: 11. Sequencing was performed on blood, either unsorted or a sorted T cell fraction (not recorded which). V gene TRBV28 combines with J gene TRBJ2-7, with TRBD2 matching 10 bases. The sequence derives from a male donor with ankylosing spondylitis or in good health (not recorded which). The CDR3 DNA reads TGTGCCAGCAGCCCCATCGGTAGCGGGGGGCTCTACGAGCAGTACTTC. It is translated as CASSPIGSGGLYEQYF. Based on the CDR3 plus reference TRBV28 and TRBJ2-7, the full variable domain is DVKVTQSSRYLVKRTGEKVFLECVQDMDHENMFWYRQDPGLGLRLIYFSYDVKMKEKGDIPEGYSVSREKKERFSLILESASTNQTSMYLCASSPIGSGGLYEQYFGPGTRLTVT.